These 12 T cell receptor beta chains originate from one sample sequenced in a study of response to subunit inactivated influenza vaccine. TCRdb re-called the RT-PCR reads with MiXCR, one entry per CDR3 protein. The sample carries 250,000 to 350,000 distinct CDR3 sequences, over 20% recorded once. Sequenced material: PBMCs from blood, taken approximately 22 months after vaccination. All receptors come from a man in his fifties or sixties who received an inactivated influenza vaccine.

This chain uses TRBV20-1 with TRBJ1-6, with 7 bases lining up with TRBD1. Per germline, CDR1 DFQATT and CDR2 SNEGSKA (reference sequence). There are 13 residues in the CDR3. The V segment lost 2 bases and the J segment 9 bases; nucleotides outside the gene matches: 4. The DNA of the CDR3 is TGCAGTGCTAGACGGCAGGGGGGTTCACCCCTCCACTTT. Translating it yields CSARRQGGSPLHF.

This clonotype was counted at least ten times. The genes are TRBV4-3 and TRBJ1-1; no definite D call. The CDR3 loop spans 13 amino acids. From germline, CDR1 is LGHNA and CDR2 YSLEER. Trimming took 5 bases from V and 4 from J, leaving 11 bases between them. Here the CDR3 reads CASSLDPSTEAFF. The CDR3 DNA reads TGCGCCAGCAGCTTAGACCCGAGCACTGAAGCTTTCTTT.

This clonotype was seen at least ten times. The chain recombines TRBV5-6 with TRBJ1-2; TRBD1 might be the D (5 bases). Trimming removed 0 bases from V and 6 bases from J, with 18 bases in between. The CDR3 has 16 residues. Germline lookup yields CDR1 SGHDT and CDR2 YYEEEE. CDR3 sequence: CASSLGPTALGDGYTF. The CDR3 region has the DNA TGTGCCAGCAGCTTGGGTCCGACAGCTCTGGGGGATGGCTACACCTTC.

This clonotype has more than one count but fewer than ten. V is TRBV4-3 and J is TRBJ1-3; 11 bases line up with TRBD1. Germline V gene lookup returns CDR1 LGHNA and CDR2 YSLEER. After removal of 0 bases from V and 1 base from J, the junction contained 8 bases not matched to a gene. This CDR3 region has 19 residues. CDR3 sequence reads: CASSQERTGGSLSGNTIYF. In nucleotides, the CDR3 is TGCGCCAGCAGCCAAGAGAGGACAGGGGGCTCTCTTTCTGGAAACACCATATATTTT.

This clonotype was seen a handful of times. The chain couples TRBV5-1 to TRBJ2-1; 14 bases map to TRBD2. The CDR3 length is 16 residues. Germline assignment: CDR1 SGHRS and CDR2 YFSETQ. Trimming at V came to 6 bases and at J to 5 bases, leaving 7 bases not matched to a gene. CDR3 loop: CASNRGTSGGNNEQFF. CDR3 DNA sequence: TGCGCCAGCAACCGAGGGACTAGCGGGGGAAACAATGAGCAGTTCTTC.

This clonotype occurred a few times. J is TRBJ1-6 and V is TRBV9; TRBD1 matches 9 bases. Per the germline V gene, CDR1 is SGDLS and CDR2 is YYNGEE. V lost 4 bases to trimming and J lost 5 bases; unmatched junction nucleotides: 7. This CDR3 region has 16 residues. The CDR3 DNA reads TGTGCCAGCAGCCAAGTGGGGACAGGGAATAATTCACCCCTCCACTTT. Translating it yields CASSQVGTGNNSPLHF.

This chain links TRBV10-3 with TRBJ1-2; 7 bases are shared with TRBD1. The CDR3 totals 17 residues. The V gene end was trimmed by 3 bases and the J gene end by 4 bases; junction bases not matched to a gene: 14. CDR1 and CDR2 from the germline V gene are ENHRY and SYGVKD. The DNA for the CDR3 is TGTGCCATCAGTGAAACCGGGACAGCTAGAAATGGCTATGGCTACACCTTC. Translation gives CAISETGTARNGYGYTF.

This clonotype was seen more than once but under ten times. V and J are TRBV6-2 or TRBV6-3 and TRBJ2-3; D not resolved. CDR1 is MNHEY, CDR2 SVGEGT, per germline. CDR3 length: 13 residues. V shed 4 bases and J shed 3 bases, with 8 bases lying between them. The CDR3: CASSWAHTDTQYF. Written as DNA, the CDR3 is TGTGCCAGCAGTTGGGCCCATACAGATACGCAGTATTTT.

The V gene is TRBV5-1, the J gene TRBJ2-7; D remains ambiguous. CDR3 size: 15 residues. Trimming pared 4 bases from V and 2 bases from J, leaving 16 bases between. From germline, CDR1 is SGHRS and CDR2 YFSETQ. The CDR3 coding sequence is TGCGCCAGCAGCCCACTCTCGGGCAGCGCCTACGAGCAGTACTTC. It yields the protein CASSPLSGSAYEQYF.

J is TRBJ2-2 and V is TRBV10-1; D call uncertain. The CDR3 runs to 14 residues. Germline V gives CDR1 WNHNN, CDR2 SYGVQD (reference sequence). The V and J ends lost 3 bases and 6 bases respectively, with 11 bases between them. CDR3 nucleotides: TGCGCCAGCAGTGACCCGCCGGCATCCGGGGAGCTGTTTTTT. Encoded protein: CASSDPPASGELFF.

V gene TRBV6-1 combines with J gene TRBJ2-2; D ambiguous. This CDR3 comprises 14 residues. The ends were cut back, 6 bases at V and 2 bases at J, with 10 bases in the middle. Germline V gene lookup returns CDR1 MNHNS and CDR2 SASEGT. The CDR3 nucleotides are TGTGCCAGCAGCTGGACCGACAACACCGGGGAGCTGTTTTTT. It specifies CASSWTDNTGELFF.

This clonotype was seen a handful of times. The V call is TRBV10-3, the J call TRBJ2-5; 9 positions match TRBD2. Germline lookup yields CDR1 ENHRY and CDR2 SYGVKD. J lost 5 bases, V lost 10 bases, and 8 bases had no gene match. The CDR3 contains 13 residues. The CDR3 DNA is TGTGCCAATGCGGGGGGGCCGGGGGAGACCCAGTACTTC. Its protein is CANAGGPGETQYF.